The 26 T cell receptor beta chains below come from one sample, sequenced in a study of control samples from healthy donors and cancer patients. Here immunoSEQ multiplex PCR was the method, and the copy in TCRdb shows in-frame clones only, minus some. The sample carries roughly 59,000 clones, more than 90% recorded once. Sequencing was carried out using PBMCs. The receptors stem from a man between 40 and 49 years old with colorectal cancer.

J is TRBJ2-7 and V is TRBV27; D ambiguous. V was trimmed by 7 bases and J by 3 bases, leaving 19 bases between them. CDR1 is MNHEY, CDR2 SMNVEV, per germline (reference sequence). The CDR3 runs to 15 residues. CDR3 loop: CASKQMSQTNYEQYF. The DNA of the CDR3 is TGTGCCAGCAAACAGATGTCACAGACCAACTACGAGCAGTACTTC.

V usage is TRBV6-2 or TRBV6-3 and J usage is TRBJ1-5; 9 positions agree with TRBD1. The germline V gene has CDR1 MNHEY and CDR2 SVGEGT. The CDR3 runs 16 residues. The ends lost 0 bases at V and 7 bases at J; junction bases unmatched: 7. CDR3: CASSYSTGGRRQPQHF. The CDR3 DNA is TGTGCCAGCAGTTACTCAACAGGGGGCCGACGGCAGCCCCAGCATTTT.

The chain combines TRBV6-6 with TRBJ1-1; 7 nucleotides align to TRBD1. The germline V gene has CDR1 MNHNY and CDR2 SVGAGI (reference sequence). V gave up 5 bases and J gave up 4 bases; unmatched junction bases: 16. The CDR3 sequence is 17 residues long. The CDR3 is CASSPNSLLQGSTEAFF. The CDR3 nucleotides are TGTGCCAGCAGTCCAAACTCCCTTTTACAGGGGTCCACTGAAGCTTTCTTT.

This clone has a single count. The J gene is TRBJ1-2, the V gene TRBV29-1; 9 bases line up with TRBD1. The germline CDR1 and CDR2 sequences are SQVTM and ANQGSEA. V shed 0 bases and J 7 bases; nucleotides not matched to a gene: 15. The CDR3 runs 17 residues. In DNA form, the CDR3 reads TGCAGCGTTGAAGATTATTGGGCAACGGGACAGGGAGTTGGCTACACCTTC. Translation gives CSVEDYWATGQGVGYTF.

The CDR3 nucleotides read TGTGCCAGTTTACAGGGGGCGAGCAGGGGAACCGGGGAGCTGTTTTTT. Translation gives CASLQGASRGTGELFF. The V and J genes are TRBV2 and TRBJ2-2; the match to TRBD1 covers 9 bases. CDR3 length: 16 residues. CDR1 is SNHLY, CDR2 FYNNEI, per germline. The trim removed 9 bases at V and 5 bases at J, leaving 13 bases unmatched.

The rearrangement links TRBV11-3 to TRBJ2-3; 7 positions match TRBD2. Germline V lookup: CDR1 SGHNT, CDR2 YENEEA. V shed 4 bases and J 2 bases; nucleotides not matched to a gene: 6. This CDR3 spans 15 amino acids. The CDR3, as DNA: TGTGCCAGCAGCTATGGGACTACCCACACAGATACGCAGTATTTT. Amino acids: CASSYGTTHTDTQYF.

This chain uses TRBV7-2 with TRBJ1-5; TRBD1 aligns across 11 bases. The CDR3 runs to 16 residues. V was clipped by 4 bases and J by 6 bases; unmatched bases: 8. Germline V gene data show CDR1 as SGHTA and CDR2 as FQGNSA. CDR3 DNA: TGTGCCAGCAGCTCCCGGACAGGGGGCCTCAGTCAGCCCCAGCATTTT. Its protein product is CASSSRTGGLSQPQHF.

The chain uses TRBV5-5 and TRBJ2-3, with D hard to call. Trimming took 0 bases from V and 0 from J, leaving 5 bases between them. Germline V lookup: CDR1 SGHKS, CDR2 YYEKEE (reference sequence). The CDR3 covers 14 residues. The CDR3 region has the DNA TGTGCCAGCAGCTTGGTGGGCAGCACAGATACGCAGTATTTT. Protein: CASSLVGSTDTQYF.

The genes are TRBV7-8 and TRBJ1-1; D remains unclear. Trimming took off 6 bases at V and 0 bases at J, with 8 bases between the two ends. Germline-derived CDR1 and CDR2 are SGHVS and FQNEAQ. The CDR3 is 13 amino acids. The CDR3 here is CASSVSLNTEAFF. In nucleotides, the CDR3 is TGTGCCAGCAGTGTCAGTTTGAACACTGAAGCTTTCTTT.

This chain links TRBV13 with TRBJ1-2; no clear D gene. V shed 3 bases and J shed 8 bases, with 10 bases lying between them. From germline, CDR1 is PRHDT and CDR2 FYEKMQ (reference sequence). CDR3 length equals 12 residues. CDR3 nucleotides: TGTGCCAGCAGCTTTGGTCCCCGCGGCTACACCTTC. As protein: CASSFGPRGYTF.

J is TRBJ2-5 and V is TRBV2; D may be TRBD1 or TRBD2 (5 bases each). From germline, CDR1 is SNHLY and CDR2 FYNNEI. The CDR3 is 14 amino acids. V was trimmed by 5 bases and J by 4 bases, leaving 14 bases between them. This CDR3 is CASSQTGLLETQYF. DNA of the CDR3: TGTGCCAGCAGTCAGACGGGGCTTTTAGAGACCCAGTACTTC.

The chain is built from TRBV7-8 and TRBJ2-3; D unresolved. V shed 5 bases and J shed 3 bases, with 9 bases lying between them. This CDR3 spans 13 amino acids. CDR1 is SGHVS and CDR2 is FQNEAQ in the germline V gene. CDR3 region: CASSANPTDTQYF. CDR3 bases: TGTGCCAGCAGCGCCAACCCAACAGATACGCAGTATTTT.

This clone was picked up a small number of times. The chain carries TRBV6-1 and TRBJ2-7; 9 bases map to TRBD1. The CDR3 is 15 residues long. CDR1 MNHNS and CDR2 SASEGT come from the germline V gene. V was clipped by 0 bases and J by 4 bases; unmatched bases: 4. DNA of the CDR3: TGTGCCAGCAGTGAAGCGCACAGGGGGCGGTACGAGCAGTACTTC. Protein sequence: CASSEAHRGRYEQYF.

The rearrangement joins TRBV9 to TRBJ2-5; TRBD2 agrees at 7 bases. Unmatched junction bases numbered 8, after V lost 0 bases and J lost 6 bases. CDR1 SGDLS and CDR2 YYNGEE come from the germline V gene. The CDR3 covers 15 residues. The DNA for the CDR3 is TGTGCCAGCAGCGTAGAACCAGCGGGGTTGCAGACCCAGTACTTC. It codes for CASSVEPAGLQTQYF.

The chain carries TRBV7-9 and TRBJ2-2; TRBD2 matches 8 bases. This CDR3 has 16 amino acids. After removal of 1 base from V and 4 bases from J, the junction contained 5 bases not matched to a gene. CDR1 is SEHNR, CDR2 FQNEAQ, per germline (reference sequence). The CDR3 protein is CASSLGETSVTGELFF. In DNA, the CDR3 is TGTGCCAGCAGCTTAGGGGAGACTAGCGTCACCGGGGAGCTGTTTTTT.

The V call is TRBV6-2 or TRBV6-3, the J call TRBJ2-5; the D call may be TRBD1 or TRBD2 (5 bases each). V was shortened by 2 bases and J by 5 bases, with 12 bases between the two germline ends. The germline V gene encodes CDR1 MNHEY and CDR2 SVGEGT. This CDR3 is 14 amino acids long. CDR3 bases: TGTGCCAGCAGTTACCTCGTGGGGGACGAGACCCAGTACTTC. It codes for CASSYLVGDETQYF.

V usage is TRBV7-3 and J usage is TRBJ2-5, with unresolved D. The CDR3 is 14 residues long. Trimming stripped 5 bases from V and 4 bases from J, with 14 bases between. Germline-derived CDR1 and CDR2 are SGHTA and FQGTGA. The CDR3: CASSPQTGPETQYF. In nucleotides, the CDR3 is TGTGCCAGCAGCCCCCAGACGGGCCCAGAGACCCAGTACTTC.

This chain connects TRBV5-4 to TRBJ2-6; either TRBD1 or TRBD2 may supply D (6 bases each). The V gene lost 0 bases and the J gene lost 1 base, with 14 bases spanning the gap. Germline V CDR1 and CDR2: SGHNT, YYREEE (reference sequence). This CDR3 is built from 18 residues. CDR3 in DNA: TGTGCCAGCAGCTTGGCGGCCGGGGGCGCTTCTGGGGCCAACGTCCTGACTTTC. Amino acid sequence: CASSLAAGGASGANVLTF.

The V call is TRBV9, the J call TRBJ2-3; tentative D call: TRBD2 (5 bases). The germline V gene has CDR1 SGDLS and CDR2 YYNGEE. The CDR3 is 16 amino acids. V gave up 3 bases and J gave up 1 base, with 15 bases separating them. CDR3 DNA sequence: TGTGCCAGCAGCGCCGGTGAGGGCCGGGGCACAGATACGCAGTATTTT. This gives the protein CASSAGEGRGTDTQYF.

CDR3 sequence: CASSPSRDRGYTEAFF. CDR3 bases: TGTGCCAGCTCACCATCAAGGGACAGAGGCTACACTGAAGCTTTCTTT. The V gene is TRBV18, the J gene TRBJ1-1, with 7 bases that match TRBD1. The germline gives CDR1 KGHSH, CDR2 LQKENI. Trimming cost V 2 bases and J 3 bases; bases outside gene matches: 9. The CDR3 covers 16 residues.

V gene TRBV7-3 combines with J gene TRBJ2-1, with 9 bases matching TRBD1. V gave up 3 bases and J gave up 8 bases; unmatched junction bases: 5. This CDR3 comprises 14 residues. Germline CDR1 and CDR2: SGHTA and FQGTGA. For the CDR3, the DNA is TGTGCCAGCAGCTTCGGGACAGGGTTTCATGAGCAGTTCTTC. Amino acids: CASSFGTGFHEQFF.

This clone was seen once. V and J are TRBV19 and TRBJ2-6; D remains unclear. From germline, CDR1 is LNHDA and CDR2 SQIVND (reference sequence). CDR3 size: 13 residues. The V gene lost 4 bases and the J gene lost 3 bases, with 4 bases spanning the gap. This chain's CDR3 is CASSTYGANVLTF. CDR3 in DNA: TGTGCCAGTAGTACTTATGGGGCCAACGTCCTGACTTTC.

V and J are TRBV11-2 and TRBJ1-6; 7 bases are a match to TRBD1. Looked up from germline, CDR1 is SGHAT and CDR2 is FQNNGV. The CDR3 length is 16 residues. V shed 2 bases and J 7 bases; nucleotides not matched to a gene: 8. The CDR3 spells CASSLTSGTENSPLHF. Here the CDR3 DNA reads TGTGCCAGCAGCTTAACATCCGGGACAGAGAATTCACCCCTCCACTTT. Full variable domain (missing parts from reference TRBV11-2 and TRBJ1-6): EAGVAQSPRYKIIEKRQSVAFWCNPISGHATLYWYQQILGQGPKLLIQFQNNGVVDDSQLPKDRFSAERLKGVDSTLKIQPAKLEDSAVYLCASSLTSGTENSPLHFGNGTRLTVT.

This chain connects TRBV5-4 to TRBJ2-2; D is possibly TRBD1 (6 bases). The germline V gene has CDR1 SGHNT and CDR2 YYREEE (reference sequence). This CDR3 has 14 amino acids. V shed 3 bases and J shed 5 bases, with 11 bases lying between them. CDR3 residues: CASSWRQGTGELFF. The CDR3 DNA follows: TGTGCCAGCAGCTGGCGCCAGGGGACCGGGGAGCTGTTTTTT.

The chain recombines TRBV11-3 with TRBJ1-6, with TRBD1 as a possible D gene (5 bases). The CDR3 spans 14 residues. CDR1 is SGHNT, CDR2 YENEEA, per germline. V shed 0 bases and J shed 5 bases, with 5 bases lying between them. CDR3 sequence reads: CASSLDRDNSPLHF. CDR3 in DNA: TGTGCCAGCAGCTTAGACAGGGATAATTCACCCCTCCACTTT.

The chain couples TRBV6-5 to TRBJ2-7, with no clear D. In germline, CDR1 is MNHEY, CDR2 SVGAGI. This CDR3 has 13 amino acids. Trimming stripped 7 bases from V and 2 bases from J, with 12 bases between. CDR3 sequence (DNA): TGTGCCAGCACAGCCGCCCCCGCCTACGAGCAGTACTTC. Protein product: CASTAAPAYEQYF.